These 7 T cell receptor beta chains share one sample of origin, sequenced in a study of blood T cells in healthy people across ages. With a J-beta primer mix and a sample-barcoded 5' primer, a second PCR ran 7 to 11 cycles. TCRdb re-analysed the 5' RACE reads in MiXCR, keeping a single row per CDR3 protein. This sample yields some 1,000,000 distinct CDR3 sequences, of which 25% are seen a single time; around 0.75% belongs to the top ten. These sequences were also reported in another study, on T cells of mothers and their children.

The sample consisted of blood. The receptors were gathered from a girl aged 2-10 years in good health.

This clonotype has a handful of counts. The chain combines TRBV15 with TRBJ2-5, with D possibly matching TRBD2 (6 bases). The better agreement between TRBJ2-7 and the DNA end casts doubt on the J call. This CDR3 spans 13 amino acids. From germline, CDR1 is LNHNV and CDR2 YYDKDF (reference sequence). In DNA form, the CDR3 reads TGTGCCACCAGCACGGGAGCCGAGTACGAGCAGTACTTC. It is translated as CATSTGAEYEQYF.

In this sample, this clonotype turned up a few times. This rearrangement joins TRBV6-5 to TRBJ1-5; D might be TRBD1 (5 bases). The CDR3 totals 15 residues. The germline gives CDR1 MNHEY, CDR2 SVGAGI. Trimming pared 0 bases from V and 3 bases from J, leaving 9 bases between. The CDR3: CASSYSRGHNQPQHF. In nucleotides, the CDR3 is TGTGCCAGCAGTTACTCGAGGGGCCACAATCAGCCCCAGCATTTT.

The chain combines TRBV12-3 or TRBV12-4 with TRBJ1-1; D uncertain. V lost 5 bases and J lost 4, with 11 bases in between. The CDR3 length is 13 residues. CDR3 in amino acids: CASSHGVSTEAFF. CDR3 coding DNA: TGTGCCAGCAGTCATGGGGTGAGCACTGAAGCTTTCTTT.

The chain couples TRBV7-2 to TRBJ1-1; no definite D call. This CDR3 has 13 residues. V lost 3 bases to trimming and J lost 6 bases, with 11 bases between them. CDR1 SGHTA and CDR2 FQGNSA come from the germline V gene. The CDR3 sequence is CASSFALSAEAFF. CDR3 nucleotide sequence: TGTGCCAGCAGCTTCGCCTTGAGCGCTGAAGCTTTCTTT.

The J gene is TRBJ1-4, the V gene TRBV20-1, with TRBD1 identical over 9 bases. Per the germline V gene, CDR1 is DFQATT and CDR2 is SNEGSKA (reference sequence). This CDR3 has 17 residues. V dropped 3 bases and J dropped 5; count of bases not matched to a gene: 13. CDR3: CSARPPRQGELNEKLFF. In nucleotides, the CDR3 is TGCAGTGCTAGGCCCCCGAGACAGGGGGAATTGAATGAAAAACTGTTTTTT.

The gene calls are TRBV4-1 and TRBJ1-4; D is unresolved. Germline V gene lookup returns CDR1 MGHRA and CDR2 YSYEKL. The CDR3 is 16 amino acids. V shed 3 bases and J shed 0 bases, with 11 bases lying between them. The CDR3 DNA is TGCGCCAGCAGCCATTCGAAGGAATCAACTAATGAAAAACTGTTTTTT. Translating gives CASSHSKESTNEKLFF.

The rearrangement links TRBV29-1 to TRBJ2-1; TRBD2 agrees at 7 bases. The germline V gene encodes CDR1 SQVTM and CDR2 ANQGSEA. CDR3 size: 14 residues. V lost 4 bases, J lost 5 bases, and 8 bases stayed unmatched. As DNA, the CDR3 is TGCAGCGTTGCAAAAGGACTAGACCACAATGAGCAGTTCTTC. It yields the protein CSVAKGLDHNEQFF.